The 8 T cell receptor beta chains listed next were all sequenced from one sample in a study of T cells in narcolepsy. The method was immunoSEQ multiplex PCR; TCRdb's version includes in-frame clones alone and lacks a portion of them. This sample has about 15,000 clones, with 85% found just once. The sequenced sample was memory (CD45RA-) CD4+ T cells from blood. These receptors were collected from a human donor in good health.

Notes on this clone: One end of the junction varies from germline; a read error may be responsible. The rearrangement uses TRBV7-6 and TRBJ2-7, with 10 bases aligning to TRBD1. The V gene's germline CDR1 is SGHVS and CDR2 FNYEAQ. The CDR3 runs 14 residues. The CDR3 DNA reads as TGTGCCAGCAGCTTAGGACAGGGGGCCTATGAGCAGTACTTC. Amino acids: CASSLGQGAYEQYF.

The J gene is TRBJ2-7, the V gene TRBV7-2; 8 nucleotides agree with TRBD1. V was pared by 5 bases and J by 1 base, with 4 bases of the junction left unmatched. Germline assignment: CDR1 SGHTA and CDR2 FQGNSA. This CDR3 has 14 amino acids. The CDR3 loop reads CASSPRTGSYEQYF. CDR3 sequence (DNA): TGTGCCAGCAGCCCAAGGACAGGGTCCTACGAGCAGTACTTC.

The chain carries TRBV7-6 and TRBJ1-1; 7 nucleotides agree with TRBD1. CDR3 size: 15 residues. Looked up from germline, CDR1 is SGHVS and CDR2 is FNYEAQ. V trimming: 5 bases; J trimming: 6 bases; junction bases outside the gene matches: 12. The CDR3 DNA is TGTGCCAGCAGCCCTAAGGCCGCCGGGACAGCTGAAGCTTTCTTT. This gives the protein CASSPKAAGTAEAFF.

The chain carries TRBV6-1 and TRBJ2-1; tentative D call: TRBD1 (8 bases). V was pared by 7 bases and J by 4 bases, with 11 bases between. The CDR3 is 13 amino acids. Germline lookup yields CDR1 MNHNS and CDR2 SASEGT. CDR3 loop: CASTQGGYNEQFF. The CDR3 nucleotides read TGTGCCAGCACACAGGGGGGGTACAATGAGCAGTTCTTC.

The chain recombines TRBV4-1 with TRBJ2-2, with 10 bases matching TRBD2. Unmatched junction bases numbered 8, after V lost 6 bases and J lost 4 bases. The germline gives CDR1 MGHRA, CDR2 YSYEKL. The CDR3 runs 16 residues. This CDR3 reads CASRRLAGVSTGELFF. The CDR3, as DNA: TGCGCCAGCAGGCGTCTAGCGGGGGTGTCCACCGGGGAGCTGTTTTTT.

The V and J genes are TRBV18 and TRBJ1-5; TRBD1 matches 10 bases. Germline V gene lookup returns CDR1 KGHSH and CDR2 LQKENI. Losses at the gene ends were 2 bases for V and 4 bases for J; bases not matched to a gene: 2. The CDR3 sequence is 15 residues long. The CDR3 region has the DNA TGTGCCAGCTCACCAGGGACAGGGGTAAATCAGCCCCAGCATTTT. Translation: CASSPGTGVNQPQHF.

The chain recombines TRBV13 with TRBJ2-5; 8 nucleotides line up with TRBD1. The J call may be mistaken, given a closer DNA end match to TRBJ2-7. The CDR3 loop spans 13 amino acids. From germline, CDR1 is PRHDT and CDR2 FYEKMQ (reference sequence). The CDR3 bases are TGTGCCAGCAAACCAGGGCAGGGGGCCGAGCAGTACTTC. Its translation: CASKPGQGAEQYF.

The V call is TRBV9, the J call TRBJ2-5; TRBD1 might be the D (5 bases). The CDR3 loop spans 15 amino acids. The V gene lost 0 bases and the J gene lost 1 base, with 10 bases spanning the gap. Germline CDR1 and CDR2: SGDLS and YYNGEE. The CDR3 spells CASSVEGQGQETQYF. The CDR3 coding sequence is TGTGCCAGCAGCGTAGAGGGTCAGGGCCAAGAGACCCAGTACTTC.